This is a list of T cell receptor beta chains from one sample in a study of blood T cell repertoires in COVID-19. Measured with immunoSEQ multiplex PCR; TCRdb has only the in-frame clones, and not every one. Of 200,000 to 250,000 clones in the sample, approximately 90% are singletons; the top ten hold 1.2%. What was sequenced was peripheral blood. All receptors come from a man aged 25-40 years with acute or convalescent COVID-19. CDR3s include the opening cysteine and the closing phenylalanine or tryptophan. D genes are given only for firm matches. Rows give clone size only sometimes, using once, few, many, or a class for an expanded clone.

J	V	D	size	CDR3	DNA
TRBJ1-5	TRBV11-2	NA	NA	CASSLDFRGPWGNQPQHF	TGTGCCAGCAGCTTAGATTTTAGGGGCCCTTGGGGCAATCAGCCCCAGCATTTT
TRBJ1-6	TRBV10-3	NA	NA	CAAGRSSPLHF	TGTGCCGCGGGACGGAGCTCACCCCTCCACTTT
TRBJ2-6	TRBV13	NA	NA	CASSLVMLKGPDSGANVLTF	TGTGCCAGCAGCCTAGTTATGTTGAAGGGGCCGGACTCTGGGGCCAACGTCCTGACTTTC
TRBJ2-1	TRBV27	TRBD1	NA	CASSLVGQYNEQFF	TGTGCCAGCAGTTTAGTGGGACAGTACAATGAGCAGTTCTTC
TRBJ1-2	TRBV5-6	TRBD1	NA	CASSLGPHPGTGFYGYTF	TGTGCCAGCAGCTTGGGACCCCACCCCGGGACAGGGTTCTATGGCTACACCTTC
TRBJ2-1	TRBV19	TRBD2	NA	CASSAGLANNEQFF	TGTGCCAGTAGCGCGGGACTAGCGAACAATGAGCAGTTCTTC
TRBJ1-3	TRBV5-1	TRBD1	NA	CASTSGTGVSGNTIYF	TGCGCCAGCACTTCCGGGACAGGCGTCTCTGGAAACACCATATATTTT
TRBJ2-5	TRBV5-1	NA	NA	CASSDSIQRRQETQYF	TGCGCCAGCAGTGATTCCATACAACGGAGACAAGAGACCCAGTACTTC
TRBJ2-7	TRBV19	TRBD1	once	CASSTGQGIISYEQYF	TGTGCCAGTAGTACCGGACAGGGGATCATCTCCTACGAGCAGTACTTC
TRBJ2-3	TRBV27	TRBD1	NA	CASSPNRGETDTQYF	TGTGCCAGCAGCCCGAACAGGGGAGAGACAGATACGCAGTATTTT
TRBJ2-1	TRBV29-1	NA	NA	CSVETGFIYNEQFF	TGCAGCGTTGAAACAGGGTTTATCTACAATGAGCAGTTCTTC
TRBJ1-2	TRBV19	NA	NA	CASSIRGRGGYTF	TGTGCCAGTAGTATCAGAGGGAGGGGCGGCTACACCTTC
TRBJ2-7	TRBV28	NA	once	CASSLGQGNYEQYF	TGTGCCAGCAGTTTGGGTCAGGGAAACTACGAGCAGTACTTC
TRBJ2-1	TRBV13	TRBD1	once	CASSPRDRGNEQFF	TGTGCCAGCAGCCCCCGGGACAGGGGAAATGAGCAGTTCTTC
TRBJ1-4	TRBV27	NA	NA	CASSLMAGFNEKLFF	TGTGCCAGCAGTTTAATGGCAGGGTTTAATGAAAAACTGTTTTTT
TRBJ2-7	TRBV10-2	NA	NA	CASSDPGWKGQYF	TGCGCCAGCAGTGACCCGGGGTGGAAAGGGCAGTACTTC
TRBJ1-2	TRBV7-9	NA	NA	CASRGQEGANYGYTF	TGTGCCAGCAGGGGGCAAGAAGGAGCCAACTATGGCTACACCTTC
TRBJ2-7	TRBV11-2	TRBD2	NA	CASSLDSPLAGAYEQYF	TGTGCCAGCAGCTTAGACTCACCCCTGGCGGGGGCCTACGAGCAGTACTTC
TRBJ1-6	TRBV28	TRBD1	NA	CASRSGTGRTPLHF	TGTGCCAGCAGGTCTGGGACAGGGAGGACACCCCTCCACTTT
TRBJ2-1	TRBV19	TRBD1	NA	CASSRDRVSLSGYNEQFF	TGTGCCAGTAGTAGGGACAGGGTAAGCTTGTCCGGCTACAATGAGCAGTTCTTC
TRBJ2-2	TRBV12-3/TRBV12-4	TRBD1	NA	CASRQGAFGELFF	TGTGCCAGCAGACAGGGGGCTTTCGGGGAGCTGTTTTTT
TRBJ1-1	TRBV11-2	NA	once	CASSRGQMNTEAFF	TGTGCCAGCAGCCGTGGACAGATGAACACTGAAGCTTTCTTT
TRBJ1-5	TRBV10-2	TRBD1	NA	CASSGQGPNQPQHF	TGCGCCAGCAGTGGACAGGGGCCCAATCAGCCCCAGCATTTT
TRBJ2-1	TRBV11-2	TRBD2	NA	CASSFTSGSLGEQFF	TGTGCCAGCAGCTTTACCAGCGGGAGCTTGGGTGAGCAGTTCTTC
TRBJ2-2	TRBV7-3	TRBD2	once	CASRVLAAGGELFF	TGTGCCAGCAGGGTCCTAGCGGCGGGCGGGGAGCTGTTTTTT
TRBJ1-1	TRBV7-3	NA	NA	CASSLFTKPEAFF	TGTGCCAGCAGCTTATTCACTAAACCTGAAGCTTTCTTT
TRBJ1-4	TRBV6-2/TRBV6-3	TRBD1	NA	CASSATGRAKIQLFF	TGTGCCAGCAGTGCGACAGGGAGAGCAAAAATACAACTGTTTTTT
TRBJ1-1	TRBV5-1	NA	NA	CASSPGGARSNTEAFF	TGCGCCAGCAGCCCGGGGGGGGCGCGATCTAACACTGAAGCTTTCTTT
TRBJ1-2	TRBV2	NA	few	CASSEVGHGYTF	TGTGCCAGCAGTGAAGTGGGGCATGGCTACACCTTC
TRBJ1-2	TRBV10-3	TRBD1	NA	CAISLGTGVGVDYGYTF	TGTGCCATCAGTTTGGGGACAGGGGTCGGGGTCGACTATGGCTACACCTTC
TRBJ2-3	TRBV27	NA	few	CASSLSGGTDTQYF	TGTGCCAGCAGTTTATCAGGGGGAACAGATACGCAGTATTTT
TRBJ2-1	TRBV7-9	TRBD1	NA	CASSSFRGQGYNEQFF	TGTGCCAGCAGCTCCTTCAGGGGACAGGGGTACAATGAGCAGTTCTTC
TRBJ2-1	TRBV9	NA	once	CASSISTATYGSYNEQFF	TGTGCCAGCAGCATATCGACAGCGACATACGGCTCCTACAATGAGCAGTTCTTC
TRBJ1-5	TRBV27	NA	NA	CASSLTEDNQPQHF	TGTGCCAGCAGTTTGACGGAGGATAATCAGCCCCAGCATTTT
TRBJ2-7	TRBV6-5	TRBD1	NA	CASSSLTGVGQYF	TGTGCCAGCAGCTCACTGACAGGGGTCGGGCAGTACTTC
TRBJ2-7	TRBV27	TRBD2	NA	CASSSTPQAKRTSGAYEQYF	TGTGCCAGCAGTTCAACCCCACAGGCCAAACGTACTAGCGGGGCCTACGAGCAGTACTTC
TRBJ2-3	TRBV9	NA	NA	CASSAFTDTQYF	TGTGCCAGCAGCGCCTTCACAGATACGCAGTATTTT
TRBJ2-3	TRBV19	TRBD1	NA	CASSFRATGTGRGTDTQYF	TGTGCCAGTAGTTTCCGAGCAACCGGGACAGGGAGGGGTACAGATACGCAGTATTTT
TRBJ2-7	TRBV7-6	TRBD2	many	CASSPTGTSGSDEQYF	TGTGCCAGCAGCCCTACGGGCACTAGCGGGAGCGACGAGCAGTACTTC
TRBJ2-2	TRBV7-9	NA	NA	CASSFGPNTGELFF	TGTGCCAGCAGCTTTGGCCCGAACACCGGGGAGCTGTTTTTT
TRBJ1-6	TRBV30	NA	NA	CAWSVLSGSNSPLHF	TGTGCCTGGAGTGTACTTTCTGGGAGTAATTCACCCCTCCACTTT
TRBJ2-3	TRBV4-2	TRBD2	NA	CASSQGARMKREGTDTQYF	TGTGCCAGCAGCCAAGGGGCGAGGATGAAGCGGGAGGGCACAGATACGCAGTATTTT
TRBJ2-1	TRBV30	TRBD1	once	CASQTGGRDEQFF	TGTGCCTCCCAGACAGGGGGTCGCGATGAGCAGTTCTTC
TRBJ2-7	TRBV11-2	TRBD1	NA	CASSLGQGAGGEQYF	TGTGCCAGCAGCTTAGGACAGGGGGCAGGAGGGGAGCAGTACTTC
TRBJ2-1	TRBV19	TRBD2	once	CASTDSGGAYNEQFF	TGTGCCAGTACCGATAGCGGGGGAGCTTACAATGAGCAGTTCTTC
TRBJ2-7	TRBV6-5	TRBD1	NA	CASSTRTGGGEQYF	TGTGCCAGCAGTACCCGGACAGGGGGAGGCGAGCAGTACTTC
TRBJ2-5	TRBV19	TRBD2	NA	CASSILAGHGQTQYF	TGTGCCAGTAGTATCTTAGCGGGACATGGACAGACCCAGTACTTC
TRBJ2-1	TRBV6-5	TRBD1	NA	CASSRDSVGEQFF	TGTGCCAGCAGTCGGGACAGCGTCGGTGAGCAGTTCTTC
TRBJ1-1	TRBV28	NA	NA	CASSLIGNTEAFF	TGTGCCAGCAGTTTAATCGGTAACACTGAAGCTTTCTTT
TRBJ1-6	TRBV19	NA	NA	CASSDPGVRSPLHF	TGTGCCAGTAGTGATCCCGGGGTTAGATCACCCCTCCACTTT
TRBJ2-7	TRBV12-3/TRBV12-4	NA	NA	CASSLGELEQYF	TGTGCCAGCAGTTTAGGGGAGCTCGAGCAGTACTTC
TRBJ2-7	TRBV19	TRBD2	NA	CASSIGRAGGEQYF	TGTGCCAGTAGTATTGGACGTGCGGGGGGCGAGCAGTACTTC
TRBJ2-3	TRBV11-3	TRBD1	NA	CASSLTGDGTDTQYF	TGTGCCAGCAGCCTAACAGGGGACGGCACAGATACGCAGTATTTT
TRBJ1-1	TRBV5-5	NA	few	CASSLLIQGSNTEAFF	TGTGCCAGCAGCTTACTAATACAGGGCTCGAACACTGAAGCTTTCTTT
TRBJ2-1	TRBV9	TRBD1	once	CASSVSGTPGGEQFF	TGTGCCAGCAGCGTCTCGGGGACGCCAGGGGGTGAGCAGTTCTTC
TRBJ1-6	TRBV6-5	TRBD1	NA	CASTGQVAGNSPLHF	TGTGCCAGCACCGGACAGGTCGCTGGGAATTCACCCCTCCACTTT
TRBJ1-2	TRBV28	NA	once	CASSRPGVANYGYTF	TGTGCCAGCAGCCGCCCCGGGGTAGCTAACTATGGCTACACCTTC
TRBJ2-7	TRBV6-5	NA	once	CASSYGAASSYEQYF	TGTGCCAGCAGTTACGGGGCAGCCTCCTCCTACGAGCAGTACTTC
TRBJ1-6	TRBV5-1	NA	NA	CASSLDSGNSPLHF	TGCGCCAGCAGCTTGGACTCGGGAAATTCACCCCTCCACTTT